This T cell receptor (beta chain) was profiled in a study of blood T cell repertoires in COVID-19 (dated by TCRdb to between 2020 and 2021). At the level of the whole study: Samples covering the acute and convalescent phases of COVID-19 were provided by collaborators in the United States, Italy and Spain. The prospective study material was composed of cDNA or gDNA derived from T cells, B-cell-depleted T cells, or PBMCs. Subjects who had been exposed to COVID-19, were actively infected with it, or had recovered from it provided the deeply sampled blood TCRbeta repertoires that made up the dataset. The repertoires were released in a freely available public database intended as a resource for research on the immune response to SARS-CoV-2. Samples were obtained from the ongoing ImmuneRACE study (first 160 participants) and from 1,254 subjects provided by 6 global collaborators. A de-identified subject ID, COVID-19 status, age in years and sex were almost always included in the sample metadata. HLA class I and class II types, where available, came from metadata supplied by the sample provider rather than from assay-based typing.

Overall study outcomes, separate from this receptor: Clinical and demographic metadata were provided uncurated, with the amount varying by source and participant.

TCRbeta CDR3 regions were amplified from genomic DNA by means of the immunoSEQ Assay, a bias-controlled multiplex PCR. The original methods were these. Within the assay, amplification of reference gene primers was used to estimate how many nucleated cells each sample contained. Sequence reads were collapsed and filtered to measure the absolute abundance of every unique TCRbeta CDR3 rearrangement. For each sample, productive Simpson clonality was calculated as the square root of Simpson's diversity index across productive rearrangements. TCRdb obtained this table from immuneACCESS and retained in-frame rearrangements with V and J assigned. These tables miss some clones; where compared with another copy, unresolved V genes account for less than half of the shortfall, and the remainder is unexplained. V, J and clone size reflect that table, while D and trimming were determined from the DNA. Recorded for this sample are more than 50,000 clones; under 85% of them occurred a single time. The top ten clonotypes cover around 2% of the sample.

Of note for this clone: Its cognate antigen has yet to be identified. No clone much larger than this one lies a single base away; base qualities are absent.

From the cysteine through the phenylalanine, the CDR3 covers 13 amino acids. The CDR3 DNA has 39 bases and is translated from base 1. Based on the germline V gene, the CDR1 and CDR2 sequences are SQVTM and ANQGSEA. V drops 6 bases and J drops 4 bases, leaving 15 bases in between. Whole blood was collected in K2EDTA tubes by collaborating institutions according to the institutions' own protocols. For TCRbeta analysis, collaborators shipped samples as frozen whole blood, isolated PBMCs, or DNA extracted from either of those sample types. This receptor chain uses TRBV29-1 and TRBJ1-1; TRBD1 could be the D gene, as 5 bases match. The sequence derives from a woman in her sixties with acute or convalescent COVID-19. The sequenced sample consisted of peripheral blood. The DNA sequence is as follows: TGCAGCGTGGGATATTTCGGGGGCACTGAAGCTTTCTTT. Translated, this gives CSVGYFGGTEAFF.